This T cell receptor (beta chain) stems from a study of human T cells and chemical hapten exposure. The time point: patch test 2, 6 weeks after DPC sensitization. Documented treatment: therapeutic diphenylcyclopropenone sensitization with weekly scalp DPC. TCRdb called the RACE reads again in MiXCR, with one record for every CDR3 protein. The table shows about 140,000 distinct CDR3 sequences, with approximately 12% occurring only once. The CDR3 contains 16 residues. Per germline, CDR1 SGHRS and CDR2 YFSETQ. V shed 0 bases and J 3 bases; nucleotides not matched to a gene: 9. The sequences come from whole blood, collected in connection with sensitization to the hapten diphenylcyclopropenone (DPC). This TCR was recovered from a woman in her forties or fifties with alopecia areata. Some clones in this sample may be carry-over from other donors' samples. This rearrangement joins TRBV5-1 to TRBJ2-7; 7 bases fit TRBD2. In DNA form, the CDR3 reads TGCGCCAGCAGCTTGGTACTAGCGATGGGGAGCTACGAGCAGTACTTC. It yields the protein CASSLVLAMGSYEQYF.